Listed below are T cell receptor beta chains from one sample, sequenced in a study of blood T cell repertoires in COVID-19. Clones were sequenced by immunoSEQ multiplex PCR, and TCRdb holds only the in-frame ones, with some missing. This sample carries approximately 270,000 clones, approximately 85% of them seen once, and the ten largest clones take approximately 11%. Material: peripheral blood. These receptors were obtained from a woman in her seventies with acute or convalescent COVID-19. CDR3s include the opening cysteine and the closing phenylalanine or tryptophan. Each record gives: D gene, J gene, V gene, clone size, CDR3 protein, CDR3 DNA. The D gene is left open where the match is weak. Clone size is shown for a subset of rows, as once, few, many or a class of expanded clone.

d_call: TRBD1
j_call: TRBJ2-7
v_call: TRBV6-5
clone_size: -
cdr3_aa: CASSRNPGTAYEQYF
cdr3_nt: TGTGCCAGCAGTCGTAACCCTGGGACAGCCTACGAGCAGTACTTC

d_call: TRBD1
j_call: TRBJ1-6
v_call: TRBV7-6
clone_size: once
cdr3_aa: CASGNRGFNSPLHF
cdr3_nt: TGTGCCAGCGGGAACAGGGGTTTTAATTCACCCCTCCACTTT

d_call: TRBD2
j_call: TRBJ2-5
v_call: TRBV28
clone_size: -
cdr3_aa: CASSFGGRARGETQYF
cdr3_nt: TGTGCCAGCAGTTTCGGCGGGAGGGCACGGGGAGAGACCCAGTACTTC

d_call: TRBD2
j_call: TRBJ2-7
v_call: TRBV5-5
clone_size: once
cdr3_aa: CASSLTSGLSYEQYF
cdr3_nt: TGTGCCAGCAGCTTGACTAGCGGGCTCTCCTACGAGCAGTACTTC

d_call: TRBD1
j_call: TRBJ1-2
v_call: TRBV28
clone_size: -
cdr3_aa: CASSITGGGLANYGYTF
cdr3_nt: TGTGCCAGCAGTATTACAGGGGGAGGGTTAGCTAACTATGGCTACACCTTC

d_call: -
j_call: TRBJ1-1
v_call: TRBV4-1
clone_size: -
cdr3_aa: CASSRHTGNTEAFF
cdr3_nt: TGCGCCAGCAGCCGGCACACAGGGAACACTGAAGCTTTCTTT

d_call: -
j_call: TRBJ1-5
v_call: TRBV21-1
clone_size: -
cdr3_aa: CASSKVGRDRPQHF
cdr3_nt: TGTGCCAGCAGCAAAGTAGGCAGGGATCGGCCCCAGCATTTT

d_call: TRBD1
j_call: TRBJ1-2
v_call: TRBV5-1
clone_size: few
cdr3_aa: CASSTDRGRGYTF
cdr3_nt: TGCGCCAGCAGCACGGACAGGGGTCGGGGCTACACCTTC

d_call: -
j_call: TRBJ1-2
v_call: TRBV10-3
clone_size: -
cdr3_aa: CAISDEESGYGYTF
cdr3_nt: TGTGCCATCAGTGATGAGGAGAGCGGCTATGGCTACACCTTC

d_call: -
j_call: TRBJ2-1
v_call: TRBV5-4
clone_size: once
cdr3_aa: CASSSLGTPATSSYNEQFF
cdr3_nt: TGTGCCAGCAGCTCGTTAGGGACACCTGCGACAAGCTCCTACAATGAGCAGTTCTTC

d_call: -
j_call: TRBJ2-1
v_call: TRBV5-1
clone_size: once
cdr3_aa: CASRLDVGVDEQFF
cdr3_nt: TGCGCCAGCAGGCTTGACGTAGGGGTTGATGAGCAGTTCTTC

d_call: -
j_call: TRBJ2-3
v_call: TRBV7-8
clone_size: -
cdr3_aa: CASSSREWSDTQYF
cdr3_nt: TGTGCCAGCAGCTCCCGGGAATGGTCAGATACGCAGTATTTT

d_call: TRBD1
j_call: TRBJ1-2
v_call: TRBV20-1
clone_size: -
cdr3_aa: CSAPNAGQGAF
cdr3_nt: TGCAGTGCACCGAACGCGGGACAGGGGGCGTTC

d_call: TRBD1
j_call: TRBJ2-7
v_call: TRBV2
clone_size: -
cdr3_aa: CASSFGQGHEQYF
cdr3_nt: TGTGCCAGCAGTTTTGGACAGGGGCACGAGCAGTACTTC

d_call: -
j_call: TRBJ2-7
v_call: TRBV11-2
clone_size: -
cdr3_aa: CASSLDPGYEQYF
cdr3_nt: TGTGCCAGCAGCTTAGATCCCGGGTACGAGCAGTACTTC

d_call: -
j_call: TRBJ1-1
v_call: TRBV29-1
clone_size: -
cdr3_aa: CSTMVGRETEAFF
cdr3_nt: TGCAGCACGATGGTCGGGCGGGAGACTGAAGCTTTCTTT

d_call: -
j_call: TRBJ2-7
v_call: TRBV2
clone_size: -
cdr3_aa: CASRGDIHEQYF
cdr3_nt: TGTGCCAGCAGAGGGGATATCCACGAGCAGTACTTC

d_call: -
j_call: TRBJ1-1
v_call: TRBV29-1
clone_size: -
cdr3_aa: CSAPGGSTEAFF
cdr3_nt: TGCAGCGCCCCAGGAGGCAGCACTGAAGCTTTCTTT

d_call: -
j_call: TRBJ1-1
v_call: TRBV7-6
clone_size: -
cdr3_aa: CASSLGVLREAFF
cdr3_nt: TGTGCCAGCAGCTTAGGGGTGCTAAGGGAGGCTTTCTTT

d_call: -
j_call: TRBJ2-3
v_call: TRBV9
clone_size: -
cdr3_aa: CASSVDMRNTQYF
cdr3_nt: TGTGCCAGCAGCGTAGACATGCGGAATACGCAGTATTTT